What follows is one TCR beta chain and its context. Its target is unknown. The PCR contained 60 Vbeta and 13 Jbeta primers. Here immunoSEQ multiplex PCR was the method, and the copy in TCRdb shows in-frame clones only, minus some. The sample consists of around 130,000 clones, approximately 80% of them appearing once. There are 13 residues in the CDR3. CDR1 is LNHDA, CDR2 SQIVND, per germline (reference sequence). The ends lost 8 bases at V and 12 bases at J; junction bases unmatched: 13. These data are taken from a study of cytomegalovirus exposure and HLA in healthy donors. Study as a whole: In an early release, HLA-typed donors contributed tens of millions of unique TCR sequences.

Findings and limits, study-wide: Per published reports, the classifier diagnosed cytomegalovirus status with high specificity and sensitivity. The study recorded around 160 TCR beta chains that were cytomegalovirus-associated.

The chain recombines TRBV19 with TRBJ1-5, with TRBD1 matching 7 bases. The sample comprised PBMCs. The receptor was isolated from a woman in her fifties or sixties in good health and CMV-seronegative. The CDR3 spells CASSPTGNPYQHF. CDR3 DNA sequence: TGTGCCAGTTCCCCGACAGGGAACCCCTACCAGCATTTT.